Described below is a single T cell receptor (beta chain) sequence and its context. What this receptor recognizes is not known. Per-base quality was not reported, and no clone a single base away is much larger than it. Amplification of TCR beta CDR3 regions was carried out from RNA transcripts. A first-round RT-PCR of the TCR CDR3 used the HTBI primer set with the Qiagen OneStep RT-PCR kit. A second multiplex PCR round built the libraries, followed by size selection and purification. The libraries were sequenced on an Illumina HiSeq2000 using paired-end 100 bp reads. On the authors' methods: SOAPnuke was used to process the raw data, removing reads that contained adapters or uncalled bases, had a mean Phred below 15, or lacked an exact match to the constant primer or identifier. High-quality paired reads were merged using COPE v1.2.5, and each unique nucleotide sequence was defined as a clonotype. MiTCR v1.1 was used to align the clonotypes against IMGT TRBV, TRBD and TRBJ reference segments. The analysis included only V-J combinations with a frequency above 0.0001, which together covered around 99% of the repertoires. A TCS score was defined as the ratio of F50 (clonal expansion) to E x V (chaos), with BLOSUM62-based TCRdist applied between CDR3 peptides within each V-J. Welch's t-statistics and random forest reduced roughly 540 V-J features to under 15, which were used in a naive Bayes classifier (R e1071). The public reads were reanalyzed by TCRdb: fastp trimming at Q25, MiXCR alignment, in-frame beta chains only. Rows with one shared CDR3 protein collapse into an entry with the most common genes and DNA. TCRdb's processing, not the authors' own work, is the source of the V and J calls. The sample table contains under 650,000 distinct CDR3 sequences; only one count was recorded for roughly 16% of them. The top ten constitute 3.8% of the sample.

This sample was taken from a study of T cells in Graves' hyperthyroidism and ophthalmopathy (dated by TCRdb to the late 2010s). Regarding the complete study: Peripheral blood was collected at initial diagnosis, before any treatment. To identify TCR V-J signatures that set the groups apart, the researchers used a discovery cohort of about a hundred patients, made up of roughly 40 with Graves' ophthalmopathy and 55 to 65 with stable Graves' hyperthyroidism. Prospective prediction of ophthalmopathy was tested in an independent validation cohort of 18 hyperthyroidism patients and 17 patients who later progressed to ophthalmopathy. The approximately 100 discovery patients were divided at random into training and test sets in a 7:3 ratio. In several Graves' hyperthyroidism patients, the study also compared T-cell repertoires from thyroid tissue with T-cell repertoires from blood. After sampling, hyperthyroidism patients received methimazole starting at 30 mg daily, and ophthalmopathy patients received high-dose intravenous methylprednisolone. The paper describes TCR Vbeta CDR3 sequencing of 130 to 150 peripheral blood samples, made up of roughly 45 ophthalmopathy patients, roughly 80 hyperthyroidism patients and about 17 progressor patients.

A patient counted as having stable Graves' hyperthyroidism if no progression to ophthalmopathy occurred over 18 months of follow-up. Hyperthyroidism patients were newly diagnosed, with disease duration under 2 months, and aged 18 to 65 years. The study excluded patients with uncontrolled infections, other autoimmune diseases, pregnancy or lactation. Clinical symptoms, serum thyroxine and TRAb, thyroid ultrasound, and orbital computed tomography formed the basis for the diagnoses. PBMCs were isolated from 8 to 10 ml of fresh peripheral blood by Ficoll-Paque density gradient centrifugation. Trizol reagent was used to extract total RNA, and RNA quality was then checked on an Agilent 2100 Bioanalyzer. Here is what the overall study found, with its caveats: Most expanded thyroid clonotypes (frequency above 0.001) were also detected in blood, a finding suggesting that blood repertoires may reflect thyroid immune responses. In cross-validation, a model built on a 13 V-J signature told ophthalmopathy apart from stable hyperthyroidism with 85% to 90% sensitivity and roughly 83% specificity, and in testing the same model reached 80%/75%. No statistical method was used to set the sample size in advance, and investigators knew the group allocation. In validation, progression to ophthalmopathy was predicted by the model with 70.59% sensitivity and 72.22% specificity, a median of roughly 6.4 months before onset.

The CDR3 numbers 14 residues from cysteine through phenylalanine. Only the CDR3 DNA is retained, 42 bases long and in frame from the first base. A distance of 10 bases separates the germline ends of V and J, which lose 3 bases and 4 bases respectively. CDR1 and CDR2 were assigned from the germline V gene as SGHTA and FQGNSA. The rearrangement combines TRBV7-2 with TRBJ1-3; confidence is insufficient to name the D gene. Sequenced material: blood. The TCR sequence derives from a woman under 40 with Graves' hyperthyroidism. In nucleotides, the sequence is TGTGCCAGCAGCTTTCCGGGGTTAGGAAACACCATATATTTT. Its protein reads: CASSFPGLGNTIYF. The CDR3, completed at both ends by the reference TRBV7-2 and TRBJ1-3 genes, gives the full variable domain GAGVSQSPSNKVTEKGKDVELRCDPISGHTALYWYRQSLGQGLEFLIYFQGNSAPDKSGLPSDRFSAERTGGSVSTLTIQRTQQEDSAVYLCASSFPGLGNTIYFGEGSWLTVV.